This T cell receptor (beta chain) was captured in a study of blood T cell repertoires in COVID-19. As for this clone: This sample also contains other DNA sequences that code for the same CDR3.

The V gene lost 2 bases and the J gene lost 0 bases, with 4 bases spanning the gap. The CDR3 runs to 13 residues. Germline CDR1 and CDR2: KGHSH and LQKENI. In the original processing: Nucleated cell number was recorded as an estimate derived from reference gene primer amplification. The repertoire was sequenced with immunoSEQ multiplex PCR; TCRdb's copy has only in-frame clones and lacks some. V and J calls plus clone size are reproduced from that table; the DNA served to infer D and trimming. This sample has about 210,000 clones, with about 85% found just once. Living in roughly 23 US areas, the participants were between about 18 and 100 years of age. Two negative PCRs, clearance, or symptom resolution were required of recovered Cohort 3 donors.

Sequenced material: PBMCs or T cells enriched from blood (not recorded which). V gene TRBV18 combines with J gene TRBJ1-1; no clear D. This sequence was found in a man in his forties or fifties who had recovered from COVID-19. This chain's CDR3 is CASSPSMNTEAFF. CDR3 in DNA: TGTGCCAGCTCACCATCCATGAACACTGAAGCTTTCTTT.